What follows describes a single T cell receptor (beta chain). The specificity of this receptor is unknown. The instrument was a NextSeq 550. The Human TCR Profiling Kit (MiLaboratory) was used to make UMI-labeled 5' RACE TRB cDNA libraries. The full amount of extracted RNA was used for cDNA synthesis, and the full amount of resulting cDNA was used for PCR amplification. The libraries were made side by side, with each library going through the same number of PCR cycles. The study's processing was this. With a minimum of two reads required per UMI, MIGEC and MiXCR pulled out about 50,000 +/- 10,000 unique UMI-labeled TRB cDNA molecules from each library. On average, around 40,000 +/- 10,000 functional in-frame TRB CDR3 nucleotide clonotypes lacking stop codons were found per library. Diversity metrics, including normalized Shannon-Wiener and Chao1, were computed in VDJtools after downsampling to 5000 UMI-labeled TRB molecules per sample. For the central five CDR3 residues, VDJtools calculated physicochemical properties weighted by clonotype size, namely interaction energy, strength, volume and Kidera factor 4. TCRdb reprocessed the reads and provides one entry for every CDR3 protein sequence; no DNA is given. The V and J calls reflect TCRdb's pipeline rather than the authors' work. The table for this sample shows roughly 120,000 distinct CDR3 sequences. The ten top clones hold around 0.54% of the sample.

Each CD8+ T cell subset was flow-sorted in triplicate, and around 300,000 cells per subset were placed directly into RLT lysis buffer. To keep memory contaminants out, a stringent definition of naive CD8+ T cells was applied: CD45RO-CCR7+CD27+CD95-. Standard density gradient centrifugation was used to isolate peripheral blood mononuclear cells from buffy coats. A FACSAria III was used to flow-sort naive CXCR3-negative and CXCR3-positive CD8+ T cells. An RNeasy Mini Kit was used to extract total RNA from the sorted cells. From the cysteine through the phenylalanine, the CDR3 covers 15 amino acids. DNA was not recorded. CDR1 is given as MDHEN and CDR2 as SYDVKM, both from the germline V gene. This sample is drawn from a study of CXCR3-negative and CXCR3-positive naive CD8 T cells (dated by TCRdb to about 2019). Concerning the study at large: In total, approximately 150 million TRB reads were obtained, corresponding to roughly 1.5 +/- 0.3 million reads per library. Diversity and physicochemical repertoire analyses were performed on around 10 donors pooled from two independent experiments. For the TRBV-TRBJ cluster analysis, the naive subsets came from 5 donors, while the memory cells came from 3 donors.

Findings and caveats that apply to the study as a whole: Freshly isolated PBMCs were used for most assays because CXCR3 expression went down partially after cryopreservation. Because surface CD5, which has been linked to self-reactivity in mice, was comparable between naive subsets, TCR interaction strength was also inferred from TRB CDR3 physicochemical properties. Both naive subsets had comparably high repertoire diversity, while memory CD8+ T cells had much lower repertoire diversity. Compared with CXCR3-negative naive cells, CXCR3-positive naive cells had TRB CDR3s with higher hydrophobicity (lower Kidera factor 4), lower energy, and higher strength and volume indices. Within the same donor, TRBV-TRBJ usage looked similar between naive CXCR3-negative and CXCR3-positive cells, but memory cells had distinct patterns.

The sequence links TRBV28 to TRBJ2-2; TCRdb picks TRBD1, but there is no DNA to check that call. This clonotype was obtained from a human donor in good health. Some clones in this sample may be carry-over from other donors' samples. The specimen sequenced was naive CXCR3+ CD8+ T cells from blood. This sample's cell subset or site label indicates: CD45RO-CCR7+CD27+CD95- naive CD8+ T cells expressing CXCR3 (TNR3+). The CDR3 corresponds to CASSLTGGSTGELFF. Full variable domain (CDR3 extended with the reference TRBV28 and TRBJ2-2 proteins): DVKVTQSSRYLVKRTGEKVFLECVQDMDHENMFWYRQDPGLGLRLIYFSYDVKMKEKGDIPEGYSVSREKKERFSLILESASTNQTSMYLCASSLTGGSTGELFFGEGSRLTVL.